The T cell receptor (beta chain) described here comes from a study of control samples from healthy donors and cancer patients. V lost 5 bases to trimming and J lost 6 bases, with 13 bases between them. The V gene's germline CDR1 is LGHNA and CDR2 YNFKEQ. The CDR3 is 13 residues long. The method was immunoSEQ multiplex PCR; TCRdb's version includes in-frame clones alone and lacks a portion of them. This table has approximately 58,000 clones, about 85% appearing once. This chain uses TRBV4-2 with TRBJ1-2, with D perhaps matching TRBD1 (6 bases). The clonotype comes from a man in his fifties or sixties with head and neck cancer. The sample was PBMCs. The CDR3 DNA follows: TGTGCCAGCAGCGTCACAGGGATCCATGGCTACACCTTC. Its translation is CASSVTGIHGYTF.